This T cell receptor (beta chain) stems from a study of cytomegalovirus exposure and HLA in healthy donors. The donors gave bone marrow, and they were healthy. PCR employed 60 Vbeta and 13 Jbeta primers. The table came from immunoSEQ multiplex PCR; TCRdb's copy has only in-frame clones and leaves some out. Of fewer than 90,000 clones in the sample, about 75% were seen once. The CDR3 length is 15 residues. V lost 6 bases, J lost 1 base, and 14 bases lay in between. The germline V gene encodes CDR1 LNHDA and CDR2 SQIVND (reference sequence). With regard to this clone: The antigen is not known.

Overall study findings and caveats: Productive status was seen about 87% or about 30% of the time for most TCR beta V segments in an earlier analysis.

The chain uses TRBV19 and TRBJ2-3, with D perhaps TRBD2 (5 bases). The sequencing sample was made of PBMCs. This sequence originates from a female donor in good health and CMV-seronegative. The CDR3 region is CASSWASPGTDTQYF. DNA for the CDR3: TGTGCCAGTAGCTGGGCTAGCCCTGGCACAGATACGCAGTATTTT.